This TCR beta chain was captured by sequencing in a study of CD8 T cells in ankylosing spondylitis. Trimming left V 0 bases short and J 5 bases short, with 14 bases between. Germline V gene sequence: CDR1 SGHDT, CDR2 YYEEEE. This CDR3 comprises 15 residues. General study findings and limits: Characteristic of ankylosing spondylitis blood, it appeared, was a TCR beta motif comprising about eight highly homologous variants. Matched ankylosing spondylitis synovial fluid reportedly contained a significantly enriched population of disease-linked clones. Reactive arthritis synovial fluid and blood were previously reported to contain some motif variants.

This clonotype occurred a few times. Its antigen is not known. 5'-RACE, quantitative and with molecular barcodes, yielded the TCR beta libraries. MiXCR, run by TCRdb on the 5' RACE reads, gives a single entry per CDR3 protein. The top ten clones hold about 8% of a sample with some 290,000 distinct CDR3 sequences, around 20% of them seen once. The clonotype comes from a male donor with ankylosing spondylitis or in good health (not recorded which). The chain couples TRBV5-6 to TRBJ2-5; D is unresolved. Source material: blood, either unsorted or a sorted T cell fraction (not recorded which). CDR3 sequence: CASSLASGQSETQYF. Written as DNA, the CDR3 is TGTGCCAGCAGCTTGGCCTCTGGGCAGTCGGAGACCCAGTACTTC.